Below, 3 T cell receptor beta chains from the same sample are listed, as sequenced in a study of cytomegalovirus exposure and HLA in healthy donors. PCR was performed using 60 Vbeta and 13 Jbeta primers. Generated by immunoSEQ multiplex PCR, the TCRdb table keeps only in-frame clones and is missing some. The sample has roughly 190,000 clones; around 83% are singletons. What was sequenced was PBMCs. Receptors were obtained from a woman aged 18-29 years in good health and CMV-seronegative.

This chain links TRBV7-9 with TRBJ2-3, with D unresolved. CDR3 length: 13 amino acids. The germline gives CDR1 SEHNR, CDR2 FQNEAQ (reference sequence). Trimming stripped 5 bases from V and 4 bases from J, with 10 bases between. CDR3 nucleotides: TGTGCCAGCAGCCCCCCAGAGGCAGATACGCAGTATTTT. Its translation is CASSPPEADTQYF.

The rearrangement uses TRBV10-3 and TRBJ2-3; TRBD2 aligns across 9 bases. The CDR3 spans 16 residues. The germline CDR1 and CDR2 sequences are ENHRY and SYGVKD. V was pared by 4 bases and J by 0 bases, with 5 bases of the junction left unmatched. This CDR3 reads CAISGGLARSTDTQYF. CDR3 DNA sequence: TGTGCCATCAGTGGGGGACTAGCTAGAAGCACAGATACGCAGTATTTT.

This clone was detected only once. The chain uses TRBV19 and TRBJ2-3, with D unclear. The CDR3 has 12 amino acids. Germline V lookup: CDR1 LNHDA, CDR2 SQIVND (reference sequence). V lost 1 base to trimming and J lost 8 bases, with 7 bases between them. The CDR3 coding sequence is TGTGCCAGTAGTATAGTGGGCTCTACGCAGTATTTT. It specifies CASSIVGSTQYF.